The 4 T cell receptor beta chains reported below all come from one sample, sequenced in a study of patients and donors after allogeneic stem cell transplantation. TCRdb redid the calling of the RT-PCR reads with MiXCR, one entry per CDR3 protein. The sample holds over 200,000 distinct CDR3 sequences; around 40% are singletons and the top ten take roughly 12%. Material for sequencing was blood, either unsorted or a sorted T cell fraction (not recorded which). The receptors originated from a human donor who was either an allogeneic HSCT recipient or a stem cell or donor lymphocyte infusion donor (not recorded which). It is not recorded whose cells these are; they may come from a transplant donor.

The chain has TRBV4-1 and TRBJ1-1; D not resolved. The germline CDR1 and CDR2 sequences are MGHRA and YSYEKL. Trimming pared 1 base from V and 4 bases from J, leaving 7 bases between. CDR3 size: 13 residues. The CDR3 DNA reads TGCGCCAGCAGCCAAGGTTGGGGCACTGAAGCTTTCTTT. Residues: CASSQGWGTEAFF.

The rearrangement joins TRBV7-6 to TRBJ2-5; D is unclear. The V gene's germline CDR1 is SGHVS and CDR2 FNYEAQ. This CDR3 region has 11 residues. The ends were cut back, 4 bases at V and 4 bases at J, with 4 bases in the middle. DNA for the CDR3: TGTGCCAGCAGCTCTGGAGAGACCCAGTACTTC. It yields the protein CASSSGETQYF. The whole variable domain, remainder taken from reference TRBV7-6 and TRBJ2-5, is GAGVSQSPRYKVTKRGQDVALRCDPISGHVSLYWYRQALGQGPEFLTYFNYEAQQDKSGLPNDRFSAERPEGSISTLTIQRTEQRDSAMYRCASSSGETQYFGPGTRLLVL.

This sequence joins TRBV30 and TRBJ2-5; possibly TRBD2 for D (6 bases). The CDR3 loop spans 12 amino acids. Per germline, CDR1 GTSNPN and CDR2 SVGIG (reference sequence). V lost 8 bases and J lost 4, with 14 bases in between. The CDR3 loop reads CARDVGGETQYF. In DNA form, the CDR3 reads TGTGCCCGAGACGTCGGGGGAGAGACCCAGTACTTC.

The chain joins TRBV29-1 to TRBJ1-4, with TRBD1 matching 10 bases. The CDR3 contains 15 residues. Germline CDR1 reads SQVTM; CDR2 reads ANQGSEA. Losses at the gene ends were 7 bases for V and 7 bases for J; bases not matched to a gene: 12. The CDR3 bases are TGCAGCGGGGACAGGGGTCCATTCGTGAGTGAAAAACTGTTTTTT. Its protein product is CSGDRGPFVSEKLFF.